This T cell receptor (beta chain) was profiled in a study of blood T cell repertoires in COVID-19. Study-wide background: PBMCs, B-cell-depleted T cells, or T cells provided the cDNA or gDNA that made up the material.

Followed longitudinally, the Seattle patients had been enrolled during active infection. Trimming removed 4 bases from V and 3 bases from J, with 9 bases in between. Looked up from germline, CDR1 is LNHDA and CDR2 is SQIVND (reference sequence). The CDR3 is made up of 14 amino acids. Profiling relied on immunoSEQ multiplex PCR, and the TCRdb table lists in-frame clones only, not all of them. The sample lists a few hundred thousand clones; 91% were seen once. The sequence derives from a person aged 18-29 years with COVID-19, enrolled during active disease. The specimen sequenced was peripheral blood. J is TRBJ2-2 and V is TRBV19; D unclear. In DNA form, the CDR3 reads TGTGCCAGTAGTAGATTCCTAGACACCGGGGAGCTGTTTTTT. This gives the protein CASSRFLDTGELFF.